This T cell receptor beta chain was sequenced during a study of shared clonotypes between healthy human individuals. Study as a whole: A donor's plate count was three for CD4 naive and three for CD4 memory; CD8 naive had two and CD8 memory one.

Healthy HIV-negative adults with no recent acute infections or vaccinations were recruited as donors. Within Nashville, Tennessee resided all donors, each a Caucasian adult. Unmatched junction bases numbered 4, after V lost 5 bases and J lost 3 bases. The CDR3 is 13 amino acids. Germline loops: CDR1 ENHRY, CDR2 SYGVKD. Each cell subset's genomic DNA was divided evenly among several immunoSEQ plates. Method: immunoSEQ multiplex PCR; TCRdb's copy keeps in-frame clones and lacks some. The top ten hold more than 0.9% of the sample, which has over 1.4 million clones, roughly 97% seen once. The sequenced sample consisted of naive CD4+ T cells sorted from blood. The subset denotes: CD45RA+ positively selected. V and J are TRBV10-3 and TRBJ2-7; 7 positions match TRBD1. The source is a man aged 30 to 45 in good health. In DNA, the CDR3 is TGTGCCATCAGTCCCCGGACAGGCTACGAGCAGTACTTC. Encoded protein: CAISPRTGYEQYF.